These T cell receptor beta chains were read from a single sample in a study of blood T cell repertoires in COVID-19. Clones were sequenced by immunoSEQ multiplex PCR, and TCRdb holds only the in-frame ones, with some missing. The data contain about 150,000 clones, 83% of them singletons. Sequenced material: peripheral blood. All receptors come from a woman aged 60 to 75 with COVID-19, enrolled during active disease. The CDR3 runs from the conserved cysteine through the conserved F or W. The D gene is left open where the match is weak. Not all rows give a size; the values are once, few, many and, for expanded clones, a class.

v_gene: TRBV3-1/TRBV3-2; j_gene: TRBJ2-7; abundance: once; d_gene: .; len: 14; CDR3aa: CASSPGGVGTEQYF; CDR3nt: TGTGCCAGCAGCCCCGGAGGGGTAGGGACCGAGCAGTACTTC
v_gene: TRBV3-1/TRBV3-2; j_gene: TRBJ2-7; abundance: once; d_gene: .; len: 15; CDR3aa: CASSRGDASSYEQYF; CDR3nt: TGTGCCAGCAGCCGGGGGGACGCAAGCTCCTACGAGCAGTACTTC
v_gene: TRBV10-3; j_gene: TRBJ1-1; abundance: few; d_gene: TRBD1; len: 15; CDR3aa: CAIMDRGLGNTEAFF; CDR3nt: TGTGCCATCATGGACAGGGGGCTTGGGAACACTGAAGCTTTCTTT
v_gene: TRBV11-3; j_gene: TRBJ2-1; abundance: .; d_gene: TRBD2; len: 17; CDR3aa: CASSLGLAGGVYNEQFF; CDR3nt: TGTGCCAGCAGCCTCGGACTAGCTGGGGGGGTTTACAATGAGCAGTTCTTC
v_gene: TRBV9; j_gene: TRBJ1-4; abundance: once; d_gene: TRBD1; len: 18; CDR3aa: CASSSKPGTGDFNEKLFF; CDR3nt: TGTGCCAGCAGCTCAAAGCCCGGGACAGGGGACTTTAATGAAAAACTGTTTTTT
v_gene: TRBV6-2/TRBV6-3; j_gene: TRBJ2-5; abundance: .; d_gene: TRBD2; len: 17; CDR3aa: CASSPRLAGAPQETQYF; CDR3nt: TGTGCCAGCAGCCCCCGACTAGCGGGGGCCCCCCAAGAGACCCAGTACTTC
v_gene: TRBV2; j_gene: TRBJ1-2; abundance: .; d_gene: .; len: 16; CDR3aa: CASRRGGFVSNYGYTF; CDR3nt: TGTGCCAGCAGAAGAGGGGGATTCGTCTCTAACTATGGCTACACCTTC
v_gene: TRBV7-9; j_gene: TRBJ1-5; abundance: .; d_gene: .; len: 18; CDR3aa: CASSLESTTQGSNQPQHF; CDR3nt: TGTGCCAGCAGCTTAGAGAGTACGACGCAGGGAAGCAATCAGCCCCAGCATTTT
v_gene: TRBV6-5; j_gene: TRBJ1-1; abundance: .; d_gene: .; len: 15; CDR3aa: CASSYSRELNTEAFF; CDR3nt: TGTGCCAGCAGTTACTCGCGAGAGCTGAACACTGAAGCTTTCTTT
v_gene: TRBV5-6; j_gene: TRBJ2-7; abundance: .; d_gene: .; len: 14; CDR3aa: CASSLGLTNYEQYF; CDR3nt: TGTGCCAGCAGCTTAGGACTTACGAACTACGAGCAGTACTTC
v_gene: TRBV7-9; j_gene: TRBJ1-2; abundance: .; d_gene: .; len: 13; CDR3aa: CASSLATDYGYTF; CDR3nt: TGTGCCAGCAGCCTGGCAACCGACTATGGCTACACCTTC
v_gene: TRBV7-9; j_gene: TRBJ1-5; abundance: .; d_gene: TRBD1; len: 12; CDR3aa: CASSGQGTPQHF; CDR3nt: TGTGCCAGCTCTGGACAGGGAACGCCCCAGCATTTT
v_gene: TRBV18; j_gene: TRBJ1-6; abundance: .; d_gene: .; len: 15; CDR3aa: CASSPRHDENSPLHF; CDR3nt: TGTGCCAGCTCACCTAGACACGACGAAAATTCACCCCTCCACTTT
v_gene: TRBV20-1; j_gene: TRBJ1-1; abundance: .; d_gene: TRBD1; len: 19; CDR3aa: CSASPTTGTGGFWDTEAFF; CDR3nt: TGCAGTGCTAGTCCCACCACCGGGACAGGGGGCTTCTGGGACACTGAAGCTTTCTTT
v_gene: TRBV14; j_gene: TRBJ2-6; abundance: .; d_gene: .; len: 19; CDR3aa: CASSPLPAGVISGANVLTF; CDR3nt: TGTGCCAGCAGCCCCCTCCCCGCAGGGGTAATCTCTGGGGCCAACGTCCTGACTTTC
v_gene: TRBV9; j_gene: TRBJ1-2; abundance: .; d_gene: TRBD1; len: 15; CDR3aa: CASSVATGWNYGYTF; CDR3nt: TGTGCCAGCAGCGTAGCGACAGGGTGGAACTATGGCTACACCTTC
v_gene: TRBV6-6; j_gene: TRBJ1-2; abundance: .; d_gene: .; len: 14; CDR3aa: CASTLREGASGYTF; CDR3nt: TGTGCCAGCACCCTCAGAGAGGGAGCGAGTGGCTACACCTTC
v_gene: TRBV10-3; j_gene: TRBJ1-2; abundance: .; d_gene: .; len: 15; CDR3aa: CAISESTQGRGGYTF; CDR3nt: TGTGCCATCAGTGAGTCGACTCAGGGGAGAGGCGGCTACACCTTC
v_gene: TRBV7-8; j_gene: TRBJ2-6; abundance: .; d_gene: .; len: 17; CDR3aa: CASSLRGKRTGANVLTF; CDR3nt: TGTGCCAGCAGCTTGAGGGGGAAGCGGACAGGGGCCAACGTCCTGACTTTC
v_gene: TRBV30; j_gene: TRBJ1-6; abundance: .; d_gene: .; len: 13; CDR3aa: CAWKVGGNSPLHF; CDR3nt: TGTGCCTGGAAGGTGGGAGGCAATTCACCCCTCCACTTT
v_gene: TRBV5-8; j_gene: TRBJ1-2; abundance: .; d_gene: .; len: 15; CDR3aa: CASSWRWEARDGYTF; CDR3nt: TGTGCCAGCAGCTGGCGGTGGGAGGCAAGGGATGGCTACACCTTC
v_gene: TRBV11-2; j_gene: TRBJ1-2; abundance: .; d_gene: .; len: 15; CDR3aa: CASSSRSGGGQGYTF; CDR3nt: TGTGCCAGCAGCTCCCGTTCAGGCGGGGGTCAGGGCTACACCTTC
v_gene: TRBV18; j_gene: TRBJ1-1; abundance: .; d_gene: TRBD1; len: 14; CDR3aa: CASSPGTGRPEAFF; CDR3nt: TGTGCCAGCTCACCTGGGACAGGGCGACCTGAAGCTTTCTTT
v_gene: TRBV2; j_gene: TRBJ2-3; abundance: .; d_gene: .; len: 15; CDR3aa: CASSDVGGGTDTQYF; CDR3nt: TGTGCCAGCAGTGATGTGGGAGGTGGCACAGATACGCAGTATTTT
v_gene: TRBV3-1/TRBV3-2; j_gene: TRBJ2-2; abundance: .; d_gene: TRBD1; len: 15; CDR3aa: CASSQEDRVGGELFF; CDR3nt: TGTGCCAGCAGCCAAGAGGACAGGGTTGGCGGGGAGCTGTTTTTT
v_gene: TRBV30; j_gene: TRBJ1-3; abundance: .; d_gene: TRBD1; len: 15; CDR3aa: CAWKTGTASGNTIYF; CDR3nt: TGTGCCTGGAAAACGGGGACAGCCTCTGGAAACACCATATATTTT
v_gene: TRBV14; j_gene: TRBJ1-2; abundance: .; d_gene: .; len: 14; CDR3aa: CASSPLTDSYGYTF; CDR3nt: TGTGCCAGCAGCCCCTTGACAGACTCCTATGGCTACACCTTC
v_gene: TRBV19; j_gene: TRBJ2-7; abundance: .; d_gene: .; len: 12; CDR3aa: CASSGLEGEQYF; CDR3nt: TGTGCCAGTAGTGGACTGGAAGGCGAGCAGTACTTC
v_gene: TRBV5-1; j_gene: TRBJ2-2; abundance: .; d_gene: TRBD1; len: 16; CDR3aa: CASSSYRGRFTGELFF; CDR3nt: TGCGCCAGCAGCTCCTACAGGGGGCGATTCACCGGGGAGCTGTTTTTT
v_gene: TRBV10-3; j_gene: TRBJ1-2; abundance: .; d_gene: .; len: 15; CDR3aa: CAISESTQGIHGYTF; CDR3nt: TGTGCCATCAGTGAGTCGACACAGGGTATCCATGGCTACACCTTC
v_gene: TRBV5-6; j_gene: TRBJ2-2; abundance: .; d_gene: TRBD1; len: 15; CDR3aa: CASSQRTGNTGELFF; CDR3nt: TGTGCCAGCAGCCAACGGACAGGGAACACCGGGGAGCTGTTTTTT
v_gene: TRBV7-9; j_gene: TRBJ1-1; abundance: .; d_gene: .; len: 14; CDR3aa: CASSSTGMNTEAFF; CDR3nt: TGTGCCAGCAGCTCGACAGGTATGAACACTGAAGCTTTCTTT
v_gene: TRBV10-3; j_gene: TRBJ1-2; abundance: .; d_gene: TRBD1; len: 15; CDR3aa: CAISESTGMVNGYTF; CDR3nt: TGTGCCATCAGTGAGTCGACAGGGATGGTAAATGGCTACACCTTC
v_gene: TRBV7-9; j_gene: TRBJ1-6; abundance: few; d_gene: .; len: 14; CDR3aa: CASSFEGDHSPLHF; CDR3nt: TGTGCCAGCAGTTTCGAAGGGGATCATTCACCCCTCCACTTT
v_gene: TRBV10-2; j_gene: TRBJ1-5; abundance: .; d_gene: .; len: 13; CDR3aa: CATARGGNQPQHF; CDR3nt: TGCGCCACTGCCCGCGGGGGTAATCAGCCCCAGCATTTT
v_gene: TRBV15; j_gene: TRBJ1-2; abundance: .; d_gene: .; len: 13; CDR3aa: CATSKREDEGYTF; CDR3nt: TGTGCCACCAGCAAGAGGGAGGATGAAGGCTACACCTTC
v_gene: TRBV7-9; j_gene: TRBJ2-2; abundance: .; d_gene: .; len: 14; CDR3aa: CASSLRGSTGELFF; CDR3nt: TGTGCCAGCAGCTTAAGGGGTTCCACCGGGGAGCTGTTTTTT
v_gene: TRBV9; j_gene: TRBJ2-1; abundance: .; d_gene: TRBD1; len: 15; CDR3aa: CASSPRDRGRGEQFF; CDR3nt: TGTGCCAGCAGCCCTCGGGACAGGGGTCGAGGTGAGCAGTTCTTC
v_gene: TRBV15; j_gene: TRBJ1-4; abundance: .; d_gene: .; len: 15; CDR3aa: CATSRDTGINEKLFF; CDR3nt: TGTGCCACCAGCAGAGACACGGGAATTAATGAAAAACTGTTTTTT
v_gene: TRBV24-1; j_gene: TRBJ1-2; abundance: few; d_gene: TRBD1; len: 15; CDR3aa: CATSDFGGGNYGYTF; CDR3nt: TGTGCCACCAGTGATTTCGGAGGGGGCAACTATGGCTACACCTTC
v_gene: TRBV21-1; j_gene: TRBJ1-5; abundance: once; d_gene: .; len: 15; CDR3aa: CASSRQGFSNQPQHF; CDR3nt: TGTGCCAGCAGCAGACAGGGATTTAGCAATCAGCCCCAGCATTTT
v_gene: TRBV7-9; j_gene: TRBJ2-2; abundance: .; d_gene: .; len: 13; CDR3aa: CASSFPLTGELFF; CDR3nt: TGTGCCAGCAGCTTCCCACTGACCGGGGAGCTGTTTTTT
v_gene: TRBV5-6; j_gene: TRBJ1-1; abundance: few; d_gene: TRBD1; len: 15; CDR3aa: CASSYQGGIGTEAFF; CDR3nt: TGTGCCAGCAGCTACCAGGGGGGAATTGGCACTGAAGCTTTCTTT
v_gene: TRBV5-1; j_gene: TRBJ1-4; abundance: .; d_gene: TRBD1; len: 18; CDR3aa: CASSLNPGGTGNNEKLFF; CDR3nt: TGCGCCAGCAGCTTGAACCCGGGGGGGACAGGGAATAATGAAAAACTGTTTTTT
v_gene: TRBV3-1/TRBV3-2; j_gene: TRBJ2-7; abundance: once; d_gene: .; len: 15; CDR3aa: CASGQAPGGSYEQYF; CDR3nt: TGTGCCAGCGGCCAAGCCCCAGGAGGGTCCTACGAGCAGTACTTC
v_gene: TRBV7-8; j_gene: TRBJ2-3; abundance: once; d_gene: TRBD1; len: 15; CDR3aa: CASSPMDRDTDTQYF; CDR3nt: TGTGCCAGCAGCCCAATGGACAGGGACACAGATACGCAGTATTTT
v_gene: TRBV2; j_gene: TRBJ1-3; abundance: .; d_gene: TRBD1; len: 14; CDR3aa: CASSSGTGRYTIYF; CDR3nt: TGTGCCAGCAGTTCCGGGACAGGGAGGTACACCATATATTTT
v_gene: TRBV6-1; j_gene: TRBJ1-1; abundance: .; d_gene: .; len: 13; CDR3aa: CASSEHRDTEAFF; CDR3nt: TGTGCCAGCAGTGAACACAGGGACACTGAAGCTTTCTTT
v_gene: TRBV7-9; j_gene: TRBJ2-1; abundance: .; d_gene: TRBD2; len: 16; CDR3aa: CASSLMAGREGNEQFF; CDR3nt: TGTGCCAGCAGCTTGATGGCGGGAAGGGAGGGTAATGAGCAGTTCTTC
v_gene: TRBV3-1/TRBV3-2; j_gene: TRBJ1-1; abundance: .; d_gene: TRBD1; len: 16; CDR3aa: CASSHRGGVQNTEAFF; CDR3nt: TGTGCCAGCAGTCACAGGGGCGGGGTACAGAACACTGAAGCTTTCTTT
v_gene: TRBV9; j_gene: TRBJ1-2; abundance: .; d_gene: TRBD1; len: 15; CDR3aa: CASSPRQGGRYGYTF; CDR3nt: TGTGCCAGCAGCCCCCGACAGGGAGGTCGGTATGGCTACACCTTC
v_gene: TRBV11-1; j_gene: TRBJ2-5; abundance: .; d_gene: .; len: 13; CDR3aa: CASSFSDQETQYF; CDR3nt: TGTGCCAGCAGCTTCAGTGACCAAGAGACCCAGTACTTC
v_gene: TRBV10-3; j_gene: TRBJ2-1; abundance: few; d_gene: TRBD2; len: 15; CDR3aa: CAISFSGGTYNEQFF; CDR3nt: TGTGCCATCAGTTTTAGCGGGGGTACCTACAATGAGCAGTTCTTC
v_gene: TRBV30; j_gene: TRBJ1-4; abundance: once; d_gene: .; len: 12; CDR3aa: CAWGRGGGKLFF; CDR3nt: TGTGCCTGGGGGAGGGGGGGTGGCAAACTGTTTTTT
v_gene: TRBV10-3; j_gene: TRBJ2-4; abundance: .; d_gene: TRBD1; len: 14; CDR3aa: CAISEPGGKNIQYF; CDR3nt: TGTGCCATCAGTGAGCCAGGGGGTAAAAACATTCAGTACTTC
v_gene: TRBV29-1; j_gene: TRBJ1-2; abundance: .; d_gene: .; len: 13; CDR3aa: CSVGGGGRYGYTF; CDR3nt: TGCAGCGTTGGCGGGGGGGGTCGGTATGGCTACACCTTC
v_gene: TRBV6-5; j_gene: TRBJ1-3; abundance: .; d_gene: .; len: 15; CDR3aa: CATFPTGFSGNTIYF; CDR3nt: TGTGCCACTTTCCCCACAGGGTTCTCTGGAAACACCATATATTTT
v_gene: TRBV2; j_gene: TRBJ1-2; abundance: .; d_gene: .; len: 15; CDR3aa: CASSLKLATPYGYTF; CDR3nt: TGTGCCAGCAGTCTTAAGCTCGCTACTCCTTATGGCTACACCTTC
v_gene: TRBV12-3/TRBV12-4; j_gene: TRBJ1-1; abundance: .; d_gene: TRBD1; len: 13; CDR3aa: CASSLNRGREAFF; CDR3nt: TGTGCCAGCAGTTTAAACAGGGGGCGTGAAGCTTTCTTT